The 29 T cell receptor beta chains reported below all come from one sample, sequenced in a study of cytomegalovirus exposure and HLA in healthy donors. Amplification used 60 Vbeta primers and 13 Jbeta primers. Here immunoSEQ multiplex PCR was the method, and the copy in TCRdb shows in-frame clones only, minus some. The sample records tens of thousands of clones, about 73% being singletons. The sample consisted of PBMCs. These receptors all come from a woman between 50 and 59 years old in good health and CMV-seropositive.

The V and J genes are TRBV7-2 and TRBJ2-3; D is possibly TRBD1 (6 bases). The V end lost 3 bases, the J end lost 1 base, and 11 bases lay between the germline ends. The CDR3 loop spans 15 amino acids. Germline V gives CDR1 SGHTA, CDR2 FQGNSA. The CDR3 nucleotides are TGTGCCAGCAGCTTCCATTCAGGGGGCACAGATACGCAGTATTTT. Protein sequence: CASSFHSGGTDTQYF.

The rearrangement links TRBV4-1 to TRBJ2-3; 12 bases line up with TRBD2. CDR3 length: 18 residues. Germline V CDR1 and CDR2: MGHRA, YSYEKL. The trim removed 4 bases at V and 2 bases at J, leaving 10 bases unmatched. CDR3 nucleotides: TGCGCCAGCAGCCCGGGGTTGGCTAGCGGGGGGGTCACAGATACGCAGTATTTT. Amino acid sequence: CASSPGLASGGVTDTQYF.

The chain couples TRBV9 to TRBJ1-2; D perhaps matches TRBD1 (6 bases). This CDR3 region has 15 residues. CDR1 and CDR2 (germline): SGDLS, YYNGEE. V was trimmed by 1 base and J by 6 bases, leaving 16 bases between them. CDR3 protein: CASSVTVQGGHGYTF. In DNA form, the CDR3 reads TGTGCCAGCAGCGTAACCGTACAGGGAGGGCATGGCTACACCTTC.

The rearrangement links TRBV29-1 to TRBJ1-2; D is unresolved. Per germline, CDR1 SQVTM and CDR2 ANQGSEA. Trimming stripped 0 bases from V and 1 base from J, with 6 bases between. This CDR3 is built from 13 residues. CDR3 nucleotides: TGCAGCGTTGAAGACGGGATTAACTATGGCTACACCTTC. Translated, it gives CSVEDGINYGYTF.

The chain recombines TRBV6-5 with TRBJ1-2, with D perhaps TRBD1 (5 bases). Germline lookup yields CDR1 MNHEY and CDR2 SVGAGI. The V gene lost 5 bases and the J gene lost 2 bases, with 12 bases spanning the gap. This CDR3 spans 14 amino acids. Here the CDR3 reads CASSPGTGNYGYTF. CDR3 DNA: TGTGCCAGCAGTCCCGGGACTGGAAACTATGGCTACACCTTC.

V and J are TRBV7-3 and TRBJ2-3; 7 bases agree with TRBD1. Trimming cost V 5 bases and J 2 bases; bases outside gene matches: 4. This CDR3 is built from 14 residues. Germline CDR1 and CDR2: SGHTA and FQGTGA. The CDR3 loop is CASSQQGYTDTQYF. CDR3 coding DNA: TGTGCCAGCAGCCAACAGGGGTACACAGATACGCAGTATTTT.

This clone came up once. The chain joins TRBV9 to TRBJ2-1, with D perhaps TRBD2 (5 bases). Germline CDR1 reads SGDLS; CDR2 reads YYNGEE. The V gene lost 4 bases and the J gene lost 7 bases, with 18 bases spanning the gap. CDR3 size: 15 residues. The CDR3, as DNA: TGTGCCAGCAGCCCTCGGGGTACTGGTGGGAATGAGCAGTTCTTC. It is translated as CASSPRGTGGNEQFF.

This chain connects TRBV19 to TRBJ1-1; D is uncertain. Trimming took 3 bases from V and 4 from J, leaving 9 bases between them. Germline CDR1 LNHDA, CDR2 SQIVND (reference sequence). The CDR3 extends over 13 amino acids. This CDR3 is CASSIGEGTEAFF. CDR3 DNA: TGTGCCAGTAGTATTGGGGAGGGCACTGAAGCTTTCTTT.

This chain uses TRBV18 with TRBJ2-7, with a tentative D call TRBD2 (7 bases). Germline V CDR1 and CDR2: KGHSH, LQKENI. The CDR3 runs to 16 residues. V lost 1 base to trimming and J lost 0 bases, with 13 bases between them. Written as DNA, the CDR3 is TGTGCCAGCTCACCACTATCGAGGGGGGGCTCCTACGAGCAGTACTTC. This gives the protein CASSPLSRGGSYEQYF.

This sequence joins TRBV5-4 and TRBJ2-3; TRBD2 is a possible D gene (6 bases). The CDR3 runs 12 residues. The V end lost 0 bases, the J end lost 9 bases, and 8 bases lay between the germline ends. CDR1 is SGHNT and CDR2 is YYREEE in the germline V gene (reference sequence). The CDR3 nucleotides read TGTGCCAGCAGCTTGGGACTAGAAACGCAGTATTTT. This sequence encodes CASSLGLETQYF.

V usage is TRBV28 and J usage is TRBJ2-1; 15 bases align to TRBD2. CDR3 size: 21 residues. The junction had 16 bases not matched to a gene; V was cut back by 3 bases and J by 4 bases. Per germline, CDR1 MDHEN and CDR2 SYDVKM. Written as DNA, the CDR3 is TGTGCCAGCAGTTTTTCCCTCGGACTAGCGGGAGGGCCTAACGGGTACAATGAGCAGTTCTTC. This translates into CASSFSLGLAGGPNGYNEQFF.

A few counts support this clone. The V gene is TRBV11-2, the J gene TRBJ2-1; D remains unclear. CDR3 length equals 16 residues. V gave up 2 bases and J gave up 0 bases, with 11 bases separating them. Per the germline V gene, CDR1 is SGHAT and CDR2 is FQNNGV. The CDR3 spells CASSLMGSSSYNEQFF. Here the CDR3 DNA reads TGTGCCAGCAGCTTAATGGGCTCGAGCTCCTACAATGAGCAGTTCTTC.

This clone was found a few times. The CDR3 DNA reads as TGCAGCGCCCTCTTACGAGCGGGAGACGTGGGGTCCTACAATGAGCAGTTCTTC. It is translated as CSALLRAGDVGSYNEQFF. The chain is built from TRBV29-1 and TRBJ2-1, with 8 positions matching TRBD2. Germline trimming cut 7 bases from V and 1 base from J; bases unmatched to any gene: 18. CDR1 SQVTM and CDR2 ANQGSEA come from the germline V gene. The CDR3 runs 18 residues.

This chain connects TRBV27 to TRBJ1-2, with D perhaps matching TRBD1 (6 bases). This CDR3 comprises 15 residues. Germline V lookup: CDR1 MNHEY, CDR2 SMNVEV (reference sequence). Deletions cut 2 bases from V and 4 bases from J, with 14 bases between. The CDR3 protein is CASSLGGAFPYGYTF. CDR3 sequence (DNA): TGTGCCAGCAGTTTAGGGGGCGCTTTTCCCTATGGCTACACCTTC.

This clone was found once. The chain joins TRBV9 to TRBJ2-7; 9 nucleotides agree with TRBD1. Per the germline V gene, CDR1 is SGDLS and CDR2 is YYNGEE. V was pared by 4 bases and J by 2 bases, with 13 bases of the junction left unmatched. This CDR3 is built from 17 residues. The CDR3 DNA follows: TGTGCCAGCAGCCCCGGGACAGGGTTGCCCCCAACCTACGAGCAGTACTTC. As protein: CASSPGTGLPPTYEQYF.

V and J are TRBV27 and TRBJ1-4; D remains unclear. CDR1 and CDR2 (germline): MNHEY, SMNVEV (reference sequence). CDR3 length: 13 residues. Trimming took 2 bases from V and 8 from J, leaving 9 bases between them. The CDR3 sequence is CASSLNRDEKLFF. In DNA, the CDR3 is TGTGCCAGCAGTTTAAACAGAGACGAAAAACTGTTTTTT.

CDR3 DNA sequence: TGTGCCAGCAGCTGGGGACAGGGTGGGACCGGGGAGCTGTTTTTT. Its translation is CASSWGQGGTGELFF. The chain employs TRBV5-4 and TRBJ2-2; 9 bases are shared with TRBD1. The CDR3 spans 15 residues. The germline CDR1 and CDR2 sequences are SGHNT and YYREEE (reference sequence). V lost 3 bases to trimming and J lost 5 bases; unmatched junction nucleotides: 5.

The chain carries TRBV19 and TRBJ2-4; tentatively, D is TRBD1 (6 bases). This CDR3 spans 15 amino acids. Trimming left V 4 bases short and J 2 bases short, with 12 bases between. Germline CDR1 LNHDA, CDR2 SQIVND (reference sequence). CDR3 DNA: TGTGCCAGTAGTACTGCCACAGGGACCAAAAACATTCAGTACTTC. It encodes CASSTATGTKNIQYF.

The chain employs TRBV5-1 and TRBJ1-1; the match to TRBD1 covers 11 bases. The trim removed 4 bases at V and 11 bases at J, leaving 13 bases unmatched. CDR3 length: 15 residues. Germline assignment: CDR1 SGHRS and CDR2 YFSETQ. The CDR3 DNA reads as TGCGCCAGCAGCGATACATTTGGGACAGGGGGTTTGGCTTTCTTT. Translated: CASSDTFGTGGLAFF. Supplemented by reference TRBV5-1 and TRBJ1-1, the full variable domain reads KAGVTQTPRYLIKTRGQQVTLSCSPISGHRSVSWYQQTPGQGLQFLFEYFSETQRNKGNFPGRFSGRQFSNSRSEMNVSTLELGDSALYLCASSDTFGTGGLAFFGQGTRLTVV.

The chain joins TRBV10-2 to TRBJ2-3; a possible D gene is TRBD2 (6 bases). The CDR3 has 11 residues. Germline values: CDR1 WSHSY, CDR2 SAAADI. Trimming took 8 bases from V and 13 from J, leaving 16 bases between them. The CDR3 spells CASGIGGWKYF. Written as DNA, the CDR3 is TGCGCCAGCGGGATTGGGGGGTGGAAGTATTTT.

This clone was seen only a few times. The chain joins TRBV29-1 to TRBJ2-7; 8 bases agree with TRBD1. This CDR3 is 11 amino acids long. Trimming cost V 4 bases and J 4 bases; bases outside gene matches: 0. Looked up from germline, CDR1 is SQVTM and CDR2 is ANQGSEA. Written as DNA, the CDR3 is TGCAGCGTTGGGACAGGGTACGAGCAGTACTTC. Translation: CSVGTGYEQYF.

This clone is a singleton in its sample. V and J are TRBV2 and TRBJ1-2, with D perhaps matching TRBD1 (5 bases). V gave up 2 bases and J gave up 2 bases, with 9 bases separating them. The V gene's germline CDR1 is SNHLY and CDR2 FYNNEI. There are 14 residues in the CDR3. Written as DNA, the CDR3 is TGTGCCAGCAGTGAACCGACAGACAACTATGGCTACACCTTC. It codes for CASSEPTDNYGYTF.

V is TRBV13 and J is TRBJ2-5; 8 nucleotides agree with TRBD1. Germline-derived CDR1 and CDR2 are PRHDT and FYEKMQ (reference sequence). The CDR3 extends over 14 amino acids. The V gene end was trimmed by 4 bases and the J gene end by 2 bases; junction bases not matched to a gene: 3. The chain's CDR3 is CASSSRDRQETQYF. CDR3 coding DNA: TGTGCCAGCAGCTCCCGGGACAGGCAAGAGACCCAGTACTTC.

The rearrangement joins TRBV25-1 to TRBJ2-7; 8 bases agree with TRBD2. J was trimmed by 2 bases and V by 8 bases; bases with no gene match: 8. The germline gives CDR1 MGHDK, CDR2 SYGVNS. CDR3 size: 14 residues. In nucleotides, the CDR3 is TGTGCCAGCTCCCAACCGGGACTAGCCTACGAGCAGTACTTC. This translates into CASSQPGLAYEQYF.

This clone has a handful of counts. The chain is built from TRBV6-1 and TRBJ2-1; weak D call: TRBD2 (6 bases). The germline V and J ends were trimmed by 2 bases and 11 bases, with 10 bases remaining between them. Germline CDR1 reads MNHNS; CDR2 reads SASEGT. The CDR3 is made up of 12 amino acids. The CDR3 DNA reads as TGTGCCAGCAGTGAATCGGCGGGACAGCAGTTCTTC. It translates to CASSESAGQQFF.

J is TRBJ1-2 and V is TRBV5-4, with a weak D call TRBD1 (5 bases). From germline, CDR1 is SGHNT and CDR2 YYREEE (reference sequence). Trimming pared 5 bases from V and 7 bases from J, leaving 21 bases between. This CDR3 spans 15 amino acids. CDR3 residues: CASSWGGEGLSGYTF. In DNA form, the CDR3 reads TGTGCCAGCAGTTGGGGCGGGGAGGGGTTGAGTGGCTACACCTTC.

This CDR3 is CASGPGDREHNEQFF. CDR3 sequence (DNA): TGTGCCAGCGGCCCCGGGGACAGGGAGCACAATGAGCAGTTCTTC. The chain joins TRBV7-3 to TRBJ2-1; TRBD1 aligns across 9 bases. V dropped 8 bases and J dropped 5; count of bases not matched to a gene: 10. The CDR3 sequence is 15 residues long. The germline V gene has CDR1 SGHTA and CDR2 FQGTGA.

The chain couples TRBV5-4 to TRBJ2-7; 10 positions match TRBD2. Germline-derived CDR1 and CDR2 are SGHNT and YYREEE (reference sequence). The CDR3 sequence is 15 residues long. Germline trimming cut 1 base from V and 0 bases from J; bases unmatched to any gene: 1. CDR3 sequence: CASSLTSGVSYEQYF. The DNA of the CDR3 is TGTGCCAGCAGCTTGACTAGCGGGGTCTCCTACGAGCAGTACTTC.

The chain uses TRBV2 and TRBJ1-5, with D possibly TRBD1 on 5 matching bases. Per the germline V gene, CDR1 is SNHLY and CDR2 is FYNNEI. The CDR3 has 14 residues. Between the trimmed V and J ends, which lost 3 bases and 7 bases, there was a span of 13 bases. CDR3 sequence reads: CASSDTVAGQPQHF. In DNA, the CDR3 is TGTGCCAGCAGTGACACCGTAGCAGGGCAGCCCCAGCATTTT.